This TCR beta chain was recovered during a study of blood T cell repertoires in COVID-19 (dated by TCRdb to 2020 to 2022). Study-wide context: Samples from collaborators originated in the United States, Italy and Spain and spanned both the acute and convalescent phases of COVID-19. The repertoires were released in a freely available public database meant as a resource for research on the immune response to SARS-CoV-2. The samples were drawn from two sources: the first 160 participants of the ongoing ImmuneRACE study, and 1,000 to 1,500 subjects contributed by 6 global collaborators. Where available, HLA class I and class II types were obtained from metadata supplied by the sample provider rather than from assay-based typing. The dataset comprised deeply sampled blood TCRbeta repertoires from subjects exposed to, actively infected with, or recovered from COVID-19. Sample metadata almost always included a de-identified subject ID, COVID-19 status, age in years and sex. The prospective study material was composed of cDNA or gDNA derived from T cells, B-cell-depleted T cells, or PBMCs.

Details on this clone: No antigen is known for it. Per-base quality was not reported, and no clone a single base away is much larger than it.

TCRbeta CDR3 regions were amplified from genomic DNA using the immunoSEQ Assay, a bias-controlled multiplex PCR. The published analysis was carried out like this. Nucleated cell counts per sample were estimated from amplification of reference gene primers within the assay. To quantify the absolute abundance of each unique TCRbeta CDR3 rearrangement, sequence reads were collapsed and filtered. For each sample, productive Simpson clonality was calculated as the square root of Simpson's diversity index across productive rearrangements. TCRdb retrieved this table from immuneACCESS and kept in-frame rearrangements only. Not all clones are present; in checked studies, unresolved V genes account for under half, and no reason is known for the remainder. The V and J calls and the clone size are those of that table, but D and trimming were determined from the DNA. This sample lists 100,000 to 110,000 clones; around 88% were detected once. In total, the top ten clones hold 5% of the sample.

Overall study results and their limits: How much clinical and demographic metadata was included differed by source and by participant, and the metadata was provided uncurated.

CDR1 is given as SQVTM and CDR2 as ANQGSEA, both from the germline V gene. The CDR3 spans 12 residues, from the cysteine through the phenylalanine. Only the CDR3 portion is preserved as DNA: 36 bases, with reading frame beginning at the first base. Trimmed from V: 6 bases; trimmed from J: 9 bases; junction bases lacking a gene match: 10. Collaborating institutions collected whole blood in K2EDTA tubes following their own protocols. For TCRbeta analysis, collaborator samples were shipped as frozen whole blood, as isolated PBMCs, or as DNA extracted from either sample type. What was sequenced was peripheral blood. This TCR derives from a human donor in a cohort sampled during active COVID-19. The rearrangement joined TRBV29-1 to TRBJ2-7, with TRBD1 matching 8 junction bases. CDR3 loop: CSVSRGRTGQYF. Read as DNA, the sequence is TGCAGCGTAAGCAGGGGGCGTACGGGGCAGTACTTC.